Listed below are T cell receptor beta chains from one sample, sequenced in a study of radiotherapy plus CTLA-4 blockade in lung cancer. Profiled with immunoSEQ multiplex PCR; TCRdb holds only in-frame clones, not every one. This repertoire shows roughly 80,000 clones, under 75% found once; its top ten account for around 10%. The starting material was peripheral blood, obtained from a patient treated with radiotherapy plus ipilimumab. These receptors originate from a human donor with non-small cell lung cancer whose response to radiotherapy plus ipilimumab could not be evaluated. CDR3s leave out the opening cysteine and the closing phenylalanine or tryptophan. D genes are given only for firm matches.

J gene | V gene | D gene | CDR3 protein
TRBJ2-7 | TRBV18 | TRBD2 | ASSPRGLVSAEQY
TRBJ1-4 | TRBV7-2 | TRBD1 | ASSPNGQGLNEKLF
TRBJ1-5 | TRBV20-1 | NA | SARADQPQH
NA | TRBV4-1 | TRBD2 | ASSQAAGTSGRSYEQY
TRBJ1-2 | TRBV28 | TRBD1 | ASKGTGVDYGYT
TRBJ1-2 | TRBV19 | NA | ASSRTTNTNYGYT
TRBJ1-1 | TRBV11-2 | TRBD1 | ASSLRGREAF
TRBJ2-1 | TRBV27 | TRBD2 | ASSLGGEGYNEQF
TRBJ1-1 | TRBV6-5 | NA | ASSPPQGNTEAF
TRBJ2-2 | TRBV5-1 | TRBD2 | ASSRLAVNTGELF
TRBJ2-3 | TRBV27 | TRBD2 | ASSLSSPLLAGGTDTQY
TRBJ2-1 | TRBV7-9 | TRBD2 | ASSLGTSNEQF
TRBJ2-7 | TRBV4-1 | NA | ASSQDLGQRSEQY
TRBJ1-1 | TRBV7-2 | NA | ASSPAPYRRLNTEAF
TRBJ1-5 | TRBV28 | NA | ASSLIFRQGGQPQH
TRBJ1-1 | TRBV10-1 | NA | ASSHPGRHTEAF
TRBJ1-2 | TRBV6-1 | TRBD1 | ASRPHDPDRVGYT
TRBJ2-1 | TRBV6-5 | NA | ASSGRTGNNEQF
TRBJ2-3 | TRBV5-1 | TRBD2 | ASSKSPSGRVRTDTQY
TRBJ1-1 | TRBV6-4 | TRBD1 | ASRVTLDRDAWSEAF
TRBJ2-1 | TRBV9 | TRBD1 | ASSDRTGGHNEQF
TRBJ2-7 | TRBV7-9 | NA | ASSFFQGTYEQY
TRBJ2-7 | TRBV7-6 | NA | ASSYSLQGEQY
TRBJ1-2 | TRBV6-1 | TRBD1 | ASSPTGGVLGYT
TRBJ1-2 | TRBV4-1 | TRBD1 | ASSQVLGTGGSYGYT
TRBJ2-2 | TRBV27 | NA | ASSQGTGELF
TRBJ1-1 | TRBV11-2 | NA | ASSLGQTTEAF
TRBJ1-1 | TRBV6-6 | TRBD1 | ASSRGGRGLNTEAF
TRBJ1-3 | TRBV7-2 | TRBD1 | ASSLAILQGAPGNTIY
TRBJ2-1 | TRBV7-2 | TRBD2 | ASSFRGSLHEQF
TRBJ1-5 | TRBV4-1 | TRBD1 | ASSQLNRPGQGNQPQH
TRBJ2-5 | TRBV11-2 | TRBD1 | ASSLLSQGGKETQY
TRBJ1-5 | TRBV18 | TRBD1 | ASSLGTGGSNQPQH
TRBJ2-7 | TRBV4-1 | TRBD2 | ASSVGTSGSYEQY
TRBJ1-2 | TRBV18 | TRBD1 | ASSPGTVYGYT
TRBJ1-4 | TRBV28 | NA | ASSLVNPAPLEEKLF
TRBJ1-6 | TRBV5-1 | NA | ASSRGDGTPLH
TRBJ2-7 | TRBV7-2 | NA | ASSLEQGPTYEQY
TRBJ2-2 | TRBV5-4 | TRBD2 | ASSRGLAGGNTGELF
TRBJ2-7 | TRBV6-6 | NA | ASNGEGGQY